This TCR beta chain is drawn from a study of blood T cell repertoires in COVID-19. Looking at the study overall: Acute and convalescent COVID-19 specimens originated in the United States, Italy and Spain. PBMCs, B-cell-depleted T cells, or T cells were the source of the cDNA or gDNA that made up the material.

Authors' analysis steps: Counts of nucleated cells, estimated from reference gene primer amplification, were obtained. The protocol was immunoSEQ multiplex PCR, while the TCRdb copy is restricted to in-frame clones and leaves out a portion. That table supplies the V and J calls and clone size; D and trimming were determined from the DNA. The repertoire consists of tens of thousands of clones, with around 79% occurring once and the leading ten covering roughly 18%. Trimming at V came to 11 bases and at J to 2 bases, leaving 4 bases not matched to a gene. Germline V gene data show CDR1 as MNHEY and CDR2 as SMNVEV (reference sequence). The CDR3 has 13 residues.

Sequencing was performed on peripheral blood. The genes are TRBV27 and TRBJ1-2; 11 nucleotides align to TRBD1. The receptor comes from a woman between 45 and 65 years old with active or convalescent COVID-19. The CDR3: CASWDRGNYGYTF. The CDR3 DNA reads as TGTGCCTCCTGGGACAGGGGGAACTATGGCTACACCTTC.